This T cell receptor beta chain was identified in a study of blood T cell repertoires in COVID-19. Study in general: Some COVID-19 samples were acute and others convalescent; all came from the United States, Italy and Spain. Sample material is recorded as cDNA or gDNA derived from T cells, B-cell-depleted T cells, or PBMCs.

There are 13 residues in the CDR3. The germline V gene encodes CDR1 WSHSY and CDR2 SAAADI. Trimming at V came to 7 bases and at J to 2 bases, leaving 2 bases not matched to a gene. Enrollees, about 18 to 90 years old, lived in 24 US areas. Cohort assignment relied on participant-reported clinical history. The protocol was immunoSEQ multiplex PCR, while the TCRdb copy is restricted to in-frame clones and leaves out a portion. This table holds 150,000 to 200,000 clones, roughly 84% found once. The V call is TRBV10-2, the J call TRBJ1-5; the match to TRBD1 covers 7 bases. This sequence originates from a human donor with acute COVID-19. The donor label of this sample is uncertain. The sequencing sample was made of PBMCs or T cells enriched from blood (not recorded which). CDR3 nucleotide sequence: TGCGCCAGCACTACAGGGGGCAATCAGCCCCAGCATTTT. Translation: CASTTGGNQPQHF.